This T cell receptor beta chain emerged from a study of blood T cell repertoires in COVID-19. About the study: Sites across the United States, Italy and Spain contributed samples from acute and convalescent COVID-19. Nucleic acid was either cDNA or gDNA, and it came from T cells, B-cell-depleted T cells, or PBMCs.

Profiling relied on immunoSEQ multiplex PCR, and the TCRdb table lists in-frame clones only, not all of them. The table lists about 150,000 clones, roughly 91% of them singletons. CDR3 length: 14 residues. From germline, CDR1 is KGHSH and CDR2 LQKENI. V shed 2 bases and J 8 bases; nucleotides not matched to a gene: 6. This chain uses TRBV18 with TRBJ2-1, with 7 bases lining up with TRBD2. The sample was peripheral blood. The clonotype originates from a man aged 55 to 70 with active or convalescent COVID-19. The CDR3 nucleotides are TGTGCCAGCTCACCAGGGCTAGCGGATGATGAGCAGTTCTTC. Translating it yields CASSPGLADDEQFF.